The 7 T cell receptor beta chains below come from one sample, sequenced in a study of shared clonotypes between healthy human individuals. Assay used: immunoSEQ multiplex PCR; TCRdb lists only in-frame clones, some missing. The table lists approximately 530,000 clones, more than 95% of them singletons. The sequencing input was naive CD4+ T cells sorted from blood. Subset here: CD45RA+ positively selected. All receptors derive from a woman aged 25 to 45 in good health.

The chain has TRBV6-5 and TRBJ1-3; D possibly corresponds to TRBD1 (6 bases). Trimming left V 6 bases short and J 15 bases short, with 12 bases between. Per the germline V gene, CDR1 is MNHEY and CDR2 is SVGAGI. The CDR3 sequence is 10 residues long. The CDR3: CASSTDRKYF. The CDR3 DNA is TGTGCCAGCAGCACGGACAGAAAATATTTT.

The CDR3 spells CASSPSALGGSSYEQYF. CDR3 bases: TGTGCCAGCTCACCATCAGCCTTGGGCGGGAGCTCCTACGAGCAGTACTTC. The chain combines TRBV18 with TRBJ2-7; 7 bases align to TRBD2. The V gene's germline CDR1 is KGHSH and CDR2 LQKENI. The CDR3 totals 17 residues. J gave up 0 bases and V 2 bases, and 10 bases lay outside the gene matches. Full variable domain (missing parts from reference TRBV18 and TRBJ2-7): NAGVMQNPRHLVRRRGQEARLRCSPMKGHSHVYWYRQLPEEGLKFMVYLQKENIIDESGMPKERFSAEFPKEGPSILRIQQVVRGDSAAYFCASSPSALGGSSYEQYFGPGTRLTVT.

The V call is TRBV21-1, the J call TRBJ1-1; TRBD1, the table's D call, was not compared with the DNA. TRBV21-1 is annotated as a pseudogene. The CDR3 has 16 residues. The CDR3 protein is CASSHPQGNMNTEAFF. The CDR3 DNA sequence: TGTGCCAGCAGCCATCCACAGGGGAACATGAACACTGAAGCTTTCTTT.

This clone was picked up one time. The CDR3 region is CASSLRQGRTDTQYF. CDR3 coding DNA: TGTGCCAGCAGTCTAAGACAGGGCCGCACAGATACGCAGTATTTT. The chain employs TRBV28 and TRBJ2-3, with TRBD1 matching over 7 bases. CDR3 length: 15 amino acids. V lost 5 bases to trimming and J lost 1 base; unmatched junction nucleotides: 6. The germline V gene has CDR1 MDHEN and CDR2 SYDVKM.

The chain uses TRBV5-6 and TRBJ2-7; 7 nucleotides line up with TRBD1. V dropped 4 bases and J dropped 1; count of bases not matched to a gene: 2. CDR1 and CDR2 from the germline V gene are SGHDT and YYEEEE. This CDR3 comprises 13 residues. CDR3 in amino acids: CASSGQVSYEQYF. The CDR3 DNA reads TGTGCCAGCAGCGGACAGGTATCCTACGAGCAGTACTTC. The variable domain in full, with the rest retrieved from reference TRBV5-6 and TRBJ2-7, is DAGVTQSPTHLIKTRGQQVTLRCSPKSGHDTVSWYQQALGQGPQFIFQYYEEEERQRGNFPDRFSGHQFPNYSSELNVNALLLGDSALYLCASSGQVSYEQYFGPGTRLTVT.

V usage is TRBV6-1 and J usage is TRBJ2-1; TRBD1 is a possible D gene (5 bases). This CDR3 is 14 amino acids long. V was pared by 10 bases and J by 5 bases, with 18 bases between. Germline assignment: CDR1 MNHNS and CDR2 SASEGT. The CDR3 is CATRNYIGDNEQFF. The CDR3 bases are TGTGCCACCCGGAATTACATAGGGGACAATGAGCAGTTCTTC.

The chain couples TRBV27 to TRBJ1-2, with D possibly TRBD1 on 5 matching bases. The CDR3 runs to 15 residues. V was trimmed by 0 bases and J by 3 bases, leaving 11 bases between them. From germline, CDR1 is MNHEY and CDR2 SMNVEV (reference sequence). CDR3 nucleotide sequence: TGTGCCAGCAGTTTATCATACAGGATCCACTATGGCTACACCTTC. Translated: CASSLSYRIHYGYTF.